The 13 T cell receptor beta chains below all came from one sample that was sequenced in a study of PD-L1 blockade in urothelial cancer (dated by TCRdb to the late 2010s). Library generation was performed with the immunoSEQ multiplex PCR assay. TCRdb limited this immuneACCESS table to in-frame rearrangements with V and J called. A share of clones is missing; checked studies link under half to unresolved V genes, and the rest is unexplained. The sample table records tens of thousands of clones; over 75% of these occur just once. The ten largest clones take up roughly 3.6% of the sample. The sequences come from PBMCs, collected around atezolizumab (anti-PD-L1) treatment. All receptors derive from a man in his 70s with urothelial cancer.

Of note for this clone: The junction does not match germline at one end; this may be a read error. The CDR3 reads CTSSPGTGGPRGDEQYF. CDR3 nucleotide sequence: TGCACCAGCAGCCCGGGAACAGGGGGCCCCAGGGGCGACGAGCAGTACTTC. The gene calls are TRBV5-1 and TRBJ2-7; 9 bases are a match to TRBD1. Germline loops: CDR1 SGHRS, CDR2 YFSETQ. The CDR3 consists of 17 residues.

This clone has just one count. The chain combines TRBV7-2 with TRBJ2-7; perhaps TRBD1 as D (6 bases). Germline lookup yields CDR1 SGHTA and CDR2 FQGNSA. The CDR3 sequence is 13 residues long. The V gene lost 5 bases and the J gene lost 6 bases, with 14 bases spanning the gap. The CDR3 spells CASSTRQAPEQYF. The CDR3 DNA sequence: TGTGCCAGCAGCACAAGACAGGCTCCCGAGCAGTACTTC. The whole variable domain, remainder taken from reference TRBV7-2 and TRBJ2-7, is GAGVSQSPSNKVTEKGKDVELRCDPISGHTALYWYRQSLGQGLEFLIYFQGNSAPDKSGLPSDRFSAERTGGSVSTLTIQRTQQEDSAVYLCASSTRQAPEQYFGPGTRLTVT.

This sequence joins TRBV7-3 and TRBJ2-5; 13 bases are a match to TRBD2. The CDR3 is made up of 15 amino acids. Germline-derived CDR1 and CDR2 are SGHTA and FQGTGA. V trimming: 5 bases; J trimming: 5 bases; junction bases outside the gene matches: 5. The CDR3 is CASSRGLAGMETQYF. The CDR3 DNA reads TGTGCCAGCAGCAGGGGACTAGCGGGGATGGAGACCCAGTACTTC.

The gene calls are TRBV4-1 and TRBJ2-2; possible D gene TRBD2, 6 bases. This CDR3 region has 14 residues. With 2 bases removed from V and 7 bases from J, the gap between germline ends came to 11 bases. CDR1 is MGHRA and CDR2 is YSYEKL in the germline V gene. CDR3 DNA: TGCGCCAGCAGCCAAAATAGGGGAGGCGGGGAGCTGTTTTTT. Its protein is CASSQNRGGGELFF.

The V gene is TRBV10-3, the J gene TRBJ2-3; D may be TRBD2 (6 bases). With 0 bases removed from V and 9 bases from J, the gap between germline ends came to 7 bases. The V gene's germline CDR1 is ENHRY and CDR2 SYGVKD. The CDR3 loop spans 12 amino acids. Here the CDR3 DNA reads TGTGCCATCAGTGAGTCGGAGGGGACGCAGTATTTT. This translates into CAISESEGTQYF.

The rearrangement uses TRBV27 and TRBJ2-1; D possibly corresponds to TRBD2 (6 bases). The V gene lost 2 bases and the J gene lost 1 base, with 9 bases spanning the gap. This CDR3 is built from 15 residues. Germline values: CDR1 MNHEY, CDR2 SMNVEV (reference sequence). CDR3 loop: CASSLGDFSYNEQFF. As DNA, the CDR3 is TGTGCCAGCAGTTTAGGGGACTTTTCCTACAATGAGCAGTTCTTC.

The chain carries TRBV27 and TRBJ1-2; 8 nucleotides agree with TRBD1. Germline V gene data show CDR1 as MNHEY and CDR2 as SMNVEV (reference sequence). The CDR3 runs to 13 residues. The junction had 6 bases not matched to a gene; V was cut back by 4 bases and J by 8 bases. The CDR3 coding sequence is TGTGCCAGCAGTTACAGGGGGGCACGGGGCTACACCTTC. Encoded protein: CASSYRGARGYTF.

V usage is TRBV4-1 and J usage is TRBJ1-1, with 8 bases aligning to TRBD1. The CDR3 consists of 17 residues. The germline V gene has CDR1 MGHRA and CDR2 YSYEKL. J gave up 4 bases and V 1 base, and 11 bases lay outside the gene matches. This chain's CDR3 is CASSQVGRGRRGTEAFF. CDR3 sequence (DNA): TGCGCCAGCAGCCAAGTGGGCAGGGGGCGACGGGGCACTGAAGCTTTCTTT.

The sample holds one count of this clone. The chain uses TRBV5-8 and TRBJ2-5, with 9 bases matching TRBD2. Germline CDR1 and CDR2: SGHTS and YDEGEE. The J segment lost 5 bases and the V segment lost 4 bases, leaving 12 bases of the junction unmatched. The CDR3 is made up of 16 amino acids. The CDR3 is CASSDPGLAVVETQYF. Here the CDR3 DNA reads TGTGCCAGCAGCGACCCGGGACTAGCCGTGGTGGAGACCCAGTACTTC. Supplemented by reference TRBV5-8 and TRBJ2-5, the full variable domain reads EAGVTQSPTHLIKTRGQQATLRCSPISGHTSVYWYQQALGLGLQFLLWYDEGEERNRGNFPPRFSGRQFPNYSSELNVNALELEDSALYLCASSDPGLAVVETQYFGPGTRLLVL.

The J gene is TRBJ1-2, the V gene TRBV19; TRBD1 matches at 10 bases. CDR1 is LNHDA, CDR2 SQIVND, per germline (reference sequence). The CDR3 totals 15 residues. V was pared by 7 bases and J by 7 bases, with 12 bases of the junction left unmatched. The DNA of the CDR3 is TGTGCCAGTAACCCGGGGACAGGGGCCCTTGGTGGCTACACCTTC. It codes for CASNPGTGALGGYTF.

In DNA, the CDR3 is TGTGCCAGCAGTGAGAGCGGGGGGAGCACCGGGGAGCTGTTTTTT. It is translated as CASSESGGSTGELFF. The chain employs TRBV2 and TRBJ2-2; 9 bases line up with TRBD2. J was trimmed by 4 bases and V by 3 bases; bases with no gene match: 3. The CDR3 contains 15 residues. The germline V gene encodes CDR1 SNHLY and CDR2 FYNNEI. Filled out from reference TRBV2 and TRBJ2-2, the complete variable domain reads EPEVTQTPSHQVTQMGQEVILRCVPISNHLYFYWYRQILGQKVEFLVSFYNNEISEKSEIFDDQFSVERPDGSNFTLKIRSTKLEDSAMYFCASSESGGSTGELFFGEGSRLTVL.

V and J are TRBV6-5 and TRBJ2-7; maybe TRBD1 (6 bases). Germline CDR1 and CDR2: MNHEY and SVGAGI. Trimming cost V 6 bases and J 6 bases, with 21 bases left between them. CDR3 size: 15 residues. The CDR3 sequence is CASRNTGTPFSEQYF. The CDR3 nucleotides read TGTGCCAGCAGGAATACAGGGACCCCTTTTTCCGAGCAGTACTTC.

The CDR3 DNA reads as TGTGCCAGCACCCAATCTAGTTTCCCCTACAATGAGCAGTTCTTC. Residues: CASTQSSFPYNEQFF. The chain couples TRBV5-8 to TRBJ2-1; D is undetermined. V gave up 6 bases and J gave up 2 bases, with 15 bases separating them. The CDR3 is 15 amino acids. Germline loops: CDR1 SGHTS, CDR2 YDEGEE.